The 9 T cell receptor beta chains below come from one sample, sequenced in a study of cytotoxic CD8 clonotypes in ibrutinib-treated CLL. Sequenced by immunoSEQ multiplex PCR; TCRdb stores in-frame clones only, minus some. The table records nearly 300,000 clones, approximately 79% of them present only once. The specimen comprised PBMCs, sampled at disease progression, from a patient treated with ibrutinib. These receptors all stem from a human donor with chronic lymphocytic leukemia.

The chain employs TRBV10-3 and TRBJ2-7; the D gene is possibly TRBD2 (6 bases). The germline V gene encodes CDR1 ENHRY and CDR2 SYGVKD. The germline V and J ends were trimmed by 5 bases and 6 bases, with 20 bases remaining between them. The CDR3 covers 15 residues. CDR3 nucleotides: TGTGCCATCAGTCCGCGGGGTACCCAGTCTCTCGAGCAGTACTTC. As protein: CAISPRGTQSLEQYF.

In this sample, this clone turned up a few times. The chain recombines TRBV7-9 with TRBJ2-7, with D uncertain. Germline V gene data show CDR1 as SEHNR and CDR2 as FQNEAQ (reference sequence). The CDR3 runs 12 residues. Trimming took 8 bases from V and 2 from J, leaving 10 bases between them. CDR3 protein: CASGSAPYEQYF. CDR3 DNA: TGTGCCAGCGGGTCAGCCCCCTACGAGCAGTACTTC.

The CDR3 DNA sequence: TGTGCCAGCAGTCTAACCGGGACTAGCGTATACAATGAGCAGTTCTTC. Residues: CASSLTGTSVYNEQFF. V is TRBV27 and J is TRBJ2-1; 10 positions agree with TRBD2. V gave up 5 bases and J gave up 4 bases; unmatched junction bases: 8. CDR3 length equals 16 residues. Per the germline V gene, CDR1 is MNHEY and CDR2 is SMNVEV (reference sequence).

The CDR3 reads CASSDSRASGGYTF. In DNA, the CDR3 is TGTGCCAGCAGTGACTCTCGGGCCTCGGGGGGCTACACCTTC. The V gene is TRBV6-4, the J gene TRBJ1-2; D gene ambiguous. Between the trimmed V and J ends, which lost 0 bases and 8 bases, there was a span of 13 bases. The V gene's germline CDR1 is MRHNA and CDR2 SNTAGT. The CDR3 spans 14 residues.

This rearrangement joins TRBV4-3 to TRBJ1-5, with D tentatively TRBD1 (5 bases). Between the trimmed V and J ends, which lost 6 bases and 6 bases, there was a span of 15 bases. Germline CDR1 and CDR2: LGHNA and YSLEER. The CDR3 has 14 amino acids. The CDR3 loop is CASSSGHYGQPQHF. The CDR3 DNA is TGCGCCAGCAGTTCGGGGCATTACGGTCAGCCCCAGCATTTT.

This rearrangement joins TRBV6-1 to TRBJ2-7; D is possibly TRBD2 (7 bases). This CDR3 comprises 18 residues. Germline loops: CDR1 MNHNS, CDR2 SASEGT. The V end lost 1 base, the J end lost 2 bases, and 21 bases lay between the germline ends. Here the CDR3 DNA reads TGTGCCAGCAGTGAAGTCTTCCCTGGGGGGGCCAACGCCTACGAGCAGTACTTC. As protein: CASSEVFPGGANAYEQYF.

A few counts support this clone. The genes are TRBV2 and TRBJ2-7, with no clear D. Trimming removed 5 bases from V and 7 bases from J, with 12 bases in between. The CDR3 loop spans 12 amino acids. Germline V gene lookup returns CDR1 SNHLY and CDR2 FYNNEI. The CDR3: CASSMTRAEQYF. CDR3 nucleotide sequence: TGTGCCAGCAGTATGACCCGTGCGGAGCAGTACTTC.

CDR3 sequence reads: CASSFQGSVANEKLFF. The CDR3 DNA follows: TGCGCCAGCAGCTTTCAGGGATCCGTGGCTAATGAAAAACTGTTTTTT. The chain carries TRBV5-1 and TRBJ1-4, with D perhaps matching TRBD1 (5 bases). CDR3 length: 16 amino acids. The V and J ends lost 2 bases and 3 bases respectively, with 14 bases between them. The germline gives CDR1 SGHRS, CDR2 YFSETQ.

This clone has just one count. The chain couples TRBV7-9 to TRBJ2-3, with D perhaps matching TRBD1 (5 bases). CDR1 and CDR2 from the germline V gene are SEHNR and FQNEAQ (reference sequence). This CDR3 is built from 15 residues. V was cut by 2 bases and J by 6 bases, with 15 bases left in between. DNA of the CDR3: TGTGCCAGCAGCTTAAGGGGCCAGGACGCGGATACGCAGTATTTT. Its protein product is CASSLRGQDADTQYF.